This T cell receptor beta chain was sequenced in a study of blood T cell repertoires in COVID-19. About the study: The United States, Italy and Spain were the sources of the acute and convalescent COVID-19 samples. T cells, B-cell-depleted T cells, or PBMCs provided the cDNA or gDNA that served as material.

Trimming at V came to 4 bases and at J to 0 bases, leaving 8 bases not matched to a gene. The germline V gene encodes CDR1 SGHNT and CDR2 YYREEE (reference sequence). The CDR3 length is 16 residues. In the study's own analysis: From reference gene primer amplification, estimates of nucleated cell counts were derived. This table comes from immunoSEQ multiplex PCR, and its TCRdb copy is limited to in-frame clones, with some not included. That table furnishes V, J and clone size, whereas the DNA furnished D and trimming. The profile shows 150,000 to 200,000 clones, 80% to 95% of them singletons. This rearrangement joins TRBV5-4 to TRBJ1-1, with TRBD1 identical over 8 bases. The receptor comes from a man aged 50 to 60 with acute or convalescent COVID-19. Sequencing was done on a sample of peripheral blood. This CDR3 reads CASSPTGVLMNTEAFF. The CDR3 region has the DNA TGTGCCAGCAGCCCGACAGGGGTTTTGATGAACACTGAAGCTTTCTTT.